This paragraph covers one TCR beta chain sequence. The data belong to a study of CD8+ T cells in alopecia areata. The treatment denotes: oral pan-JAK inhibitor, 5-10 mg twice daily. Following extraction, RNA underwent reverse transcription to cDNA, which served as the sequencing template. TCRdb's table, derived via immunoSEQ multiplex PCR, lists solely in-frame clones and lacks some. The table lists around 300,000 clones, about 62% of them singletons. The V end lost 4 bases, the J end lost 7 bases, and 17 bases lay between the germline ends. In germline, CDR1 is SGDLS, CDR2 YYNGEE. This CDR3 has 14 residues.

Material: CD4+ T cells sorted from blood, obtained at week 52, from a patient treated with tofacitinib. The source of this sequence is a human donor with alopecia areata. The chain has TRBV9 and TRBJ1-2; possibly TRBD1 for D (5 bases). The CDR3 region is CASSQRQFVAGYTF. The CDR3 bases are TGTGCCAGCAGCCAACGACAGTTTGTGGCTGGCTACACCTTC.